The T cell receptor beta chain described here comes from a study of human T cells and chemical hapten exposure. The overall study: Subjects had 2% DPC placed on about 2 cm by about 2 cm of upper inner arm skin for sensitization. General observations from the study: Positively correlated with patch test score were the counts of PT1 expanded TCRs.

Many counts were recorded for this clonotype. The target antigen is unknown. One entry per CDR3 protein, called by TCRdb with MiXCR from the RACE reads. The table has roughly 380,000 distinct CDR3 sequences, more than 5% seen once; the top ten hold around 6.1%. Time point in this sample: patch test 2, 6 weeks after DPC sensitization. Treatment given: therapeutic diphenylcyclopropenone sensitization with weekly scalp DPC. This CDR3 is built from 15 residues. V lost 4 bases and J lost 8, with 19 bases in between. In germline, CDR1 is SGDLS, CDR2 YYNGEE. This TCR was sampled from a woman aged 18-29 years with alopecia areata. Some clones in this sample may be carry-over from other donors' samples. The rearrangement links TRBV9 to TRBJ2-1; no clear D gene. Material: whole blood, obtained in connection with sensitization to the hapten diphenylcyclopropenone (DPC). Written as DNA, the CDR3 is TGTGCCAGCAGCCCCAGAGATGCCCCTGGAGATGAGCAGTTCTTC. Translating it yields CASSPRDAPGDEQFF.